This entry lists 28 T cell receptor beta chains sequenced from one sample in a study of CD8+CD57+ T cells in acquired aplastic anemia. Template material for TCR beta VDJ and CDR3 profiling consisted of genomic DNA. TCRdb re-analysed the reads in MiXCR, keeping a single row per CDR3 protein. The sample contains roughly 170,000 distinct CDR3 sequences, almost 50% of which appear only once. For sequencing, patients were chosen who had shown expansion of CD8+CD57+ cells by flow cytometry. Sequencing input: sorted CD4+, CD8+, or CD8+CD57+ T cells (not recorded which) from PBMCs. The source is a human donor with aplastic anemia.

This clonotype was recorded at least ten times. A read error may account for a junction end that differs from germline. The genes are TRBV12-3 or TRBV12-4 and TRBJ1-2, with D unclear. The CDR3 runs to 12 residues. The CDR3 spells CASSLEGYGYTF. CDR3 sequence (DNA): TGTGCCAGCAGCTTAGAGGGCTATGGCTACACCTTC.

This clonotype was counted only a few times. DNA of the CDR3: TGTGCCACCAGCAGAGGCGGGAGGTCCTACAATGAGCAGTTCTTC. Encoded protein: CATSRGGRSYNEQFF. V gene TRBV15 combines with J gene TRBJ2-1; 8 bases match TRBD2. Trimming took 1 base from V and 1 from J; bases not matched to a gene: 0. The CDR3 covers 15 residues. Germline assignment: CDR1 LNHNV and CDR2 YYDKDF (reference sequence).

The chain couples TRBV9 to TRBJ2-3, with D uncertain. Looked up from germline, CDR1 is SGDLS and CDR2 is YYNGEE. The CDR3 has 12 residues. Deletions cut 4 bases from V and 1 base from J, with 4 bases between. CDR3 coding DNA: TGTGCCAGCAGCTCTCGCACAGATACGCAGTATTTT. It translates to CASSSRTDTQYF.

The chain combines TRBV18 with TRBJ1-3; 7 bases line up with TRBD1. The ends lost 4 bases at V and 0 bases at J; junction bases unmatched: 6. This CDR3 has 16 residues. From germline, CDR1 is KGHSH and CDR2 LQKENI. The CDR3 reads CASSQPGQSSGNTIYF. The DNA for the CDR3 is TGTGCCAGCTCACAACCGGGACAGAGCTCTGGAAACACCATATATTTT.

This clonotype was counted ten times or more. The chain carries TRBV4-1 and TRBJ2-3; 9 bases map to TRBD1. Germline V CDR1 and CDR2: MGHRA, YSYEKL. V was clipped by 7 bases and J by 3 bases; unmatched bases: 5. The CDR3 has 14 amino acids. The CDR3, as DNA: TGCGCCAGCAAGACGGGACAGGGTACAGATACGCAGTATTTT. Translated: CASKTGQGTDTQYF.

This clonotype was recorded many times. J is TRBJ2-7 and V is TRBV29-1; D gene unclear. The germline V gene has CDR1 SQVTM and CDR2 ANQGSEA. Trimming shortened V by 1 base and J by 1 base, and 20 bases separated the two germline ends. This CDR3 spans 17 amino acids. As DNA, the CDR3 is TGCAGCGTTGAAGGTCCCCTGTCGGCACGGCCTTCCTACGAGCAGTACTTC. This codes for CSVEGPLSARPSYEQYF.

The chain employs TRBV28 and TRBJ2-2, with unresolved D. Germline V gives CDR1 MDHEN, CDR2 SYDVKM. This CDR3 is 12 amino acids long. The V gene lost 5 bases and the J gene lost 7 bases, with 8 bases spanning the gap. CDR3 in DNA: TGTGCCAGCAGTCAATTTAACGGGGAGCTGTTTTTT. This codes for CASSQFNGELFF.

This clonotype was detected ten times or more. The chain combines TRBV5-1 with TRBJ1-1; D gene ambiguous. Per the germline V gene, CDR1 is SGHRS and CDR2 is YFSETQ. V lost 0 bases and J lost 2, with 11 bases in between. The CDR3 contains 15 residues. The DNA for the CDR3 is TGCGCCAGCAGCTTGGGGGAGAGGGTAAACACTGAAGCTTTCTTT. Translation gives CASSLGERVNTEAFF.

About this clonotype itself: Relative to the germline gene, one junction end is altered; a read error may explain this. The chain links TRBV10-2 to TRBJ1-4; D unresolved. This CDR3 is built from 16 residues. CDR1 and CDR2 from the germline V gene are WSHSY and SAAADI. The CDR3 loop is CASSGTFRIGNEKPFF. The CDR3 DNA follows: TGCGCCAGCAGTGGAACGTTCAGGATAGGGAACGAAAAACCGTTTTTT.

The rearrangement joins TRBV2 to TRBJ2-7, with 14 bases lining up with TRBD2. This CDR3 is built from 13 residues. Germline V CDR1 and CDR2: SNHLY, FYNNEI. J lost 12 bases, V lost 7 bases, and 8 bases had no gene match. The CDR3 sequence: CASKRTSGGSAYF. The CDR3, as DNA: TGTGCCAGCAAACGGACTAGCGGGGGGTCGGCGTACTTC.

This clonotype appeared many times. This CDR3 reads CASSQEGRASGYTF. CDR3 nucleotides: TGTGCCAGCAGCCAAGAAGGCAGGGCGAGCGGCTACACCTTC. The chain recombines TRBV3-1 with TRBJ1-2; perhaps TRBD1 as D (5 bases). CDR3 length: 14 residues. Germline-derived CDR1 and CDR2 are LGHDT and YNNKEL (reference sequence). Between the trimmed V and J ends, which lost 0 bases and 8 bases, there was a span of 13 bases.

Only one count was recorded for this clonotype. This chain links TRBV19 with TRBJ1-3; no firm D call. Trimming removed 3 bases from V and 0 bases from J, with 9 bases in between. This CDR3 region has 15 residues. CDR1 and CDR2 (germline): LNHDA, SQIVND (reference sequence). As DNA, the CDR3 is TGTGCCAGTAGTATCGGACGGATCTCTGGAAACACCATATATTTT. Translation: CASSIGRISGNTIYF. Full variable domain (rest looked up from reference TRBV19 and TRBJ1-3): DGGITQSPKYLFRKEGQNVTLSCEQNLNHDAMYWYRQDPGQGLRLIYYSQIVNDFQKGDIAEGYSVSREKKESFPLTVTSAQKNPTAFYLCASSIGRISGNTIYFGEGSWLTVV.

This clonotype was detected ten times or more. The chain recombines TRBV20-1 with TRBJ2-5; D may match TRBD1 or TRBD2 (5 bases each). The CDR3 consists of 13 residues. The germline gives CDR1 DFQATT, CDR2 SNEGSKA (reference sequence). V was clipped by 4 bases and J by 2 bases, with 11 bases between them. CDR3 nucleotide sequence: TGCAGTGCTAAGGGACGGGTACAAGAGACCCAGTACTTC. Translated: CSAKGRVQETQYF.

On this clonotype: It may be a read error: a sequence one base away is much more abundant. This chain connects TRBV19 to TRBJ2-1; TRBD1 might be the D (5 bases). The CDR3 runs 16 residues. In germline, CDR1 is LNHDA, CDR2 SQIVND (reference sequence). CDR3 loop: CASQYRQSLNLNEQSF. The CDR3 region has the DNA TGTGCCAGTCAATATCGACAGTCCTTAAACCTCAATGAGCAGTCCTTC.

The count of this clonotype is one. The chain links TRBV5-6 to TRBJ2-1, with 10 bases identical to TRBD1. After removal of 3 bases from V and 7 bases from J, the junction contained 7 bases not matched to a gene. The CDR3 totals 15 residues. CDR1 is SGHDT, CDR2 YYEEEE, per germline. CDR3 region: CASSWYGTGVNEQFF. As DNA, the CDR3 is TGTGCCAGCAGCTGGTACGGGACAGGGGTGAATGAGCAGTTCTTC. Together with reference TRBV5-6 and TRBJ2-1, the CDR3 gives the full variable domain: DAGVTQSPTHLIKTRGQQVTLRCSPKSGHDTVSWYQQALGQGPQFIFQYYEEEERQRGNFPDRFSGHQFPNYSSELNVNALLLGDSALYLCASSWYGTGVNEQFFGPGTRLTVL.

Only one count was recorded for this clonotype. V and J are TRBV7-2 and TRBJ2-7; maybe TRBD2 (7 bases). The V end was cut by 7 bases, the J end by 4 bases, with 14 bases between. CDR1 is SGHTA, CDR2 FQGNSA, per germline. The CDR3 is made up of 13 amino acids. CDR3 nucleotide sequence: TGTGCCAGCAAAGGGGGAGGGGGGTACGAGCAGTACTTC. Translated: CASKGGGGYEQYF.

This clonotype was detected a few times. The CDR3 coding sequence is TGTGCCTGCGTGGGGACGTCGATCTATGGCTACACCTTC. This gives the protein CACVGTSIYGYTF. The chain carries TRBV30 and TRBJ1-2; D is perhaps TRBD1 (5 bases). The CDR3 is made up of 13 amino acids. The V end was cut by 6 bases, the J end by 4 bases, with 15 bases between. Germline-derived CDR1 and CDR2 are GTSNPN and SVGIG (reference sequence).

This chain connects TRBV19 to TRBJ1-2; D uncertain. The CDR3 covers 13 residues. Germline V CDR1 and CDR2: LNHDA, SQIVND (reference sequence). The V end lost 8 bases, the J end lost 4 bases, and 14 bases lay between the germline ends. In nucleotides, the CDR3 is TGTGCCAGTGCGACTTCTAGGAGCTATGGCTACACCTTC. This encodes CASATSRSYGYTF.

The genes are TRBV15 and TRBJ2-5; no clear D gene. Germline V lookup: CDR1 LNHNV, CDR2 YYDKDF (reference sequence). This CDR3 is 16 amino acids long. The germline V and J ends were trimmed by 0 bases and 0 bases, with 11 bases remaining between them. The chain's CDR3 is CATSRDSSLYQETQYF. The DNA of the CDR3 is TGTGCCACCAGCAGAGACTCGTCATTGTACCAAGAGACCCAGTACTTC.

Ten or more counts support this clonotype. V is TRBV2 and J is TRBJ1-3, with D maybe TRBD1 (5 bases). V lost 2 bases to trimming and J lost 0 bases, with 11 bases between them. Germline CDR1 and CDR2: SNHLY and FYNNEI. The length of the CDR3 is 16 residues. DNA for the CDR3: TGTGCCAGCAGTGAATCCGGGACCTTCTCTGGAAACACCATATATTTT. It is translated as CASSESGTFSGNTIYF.

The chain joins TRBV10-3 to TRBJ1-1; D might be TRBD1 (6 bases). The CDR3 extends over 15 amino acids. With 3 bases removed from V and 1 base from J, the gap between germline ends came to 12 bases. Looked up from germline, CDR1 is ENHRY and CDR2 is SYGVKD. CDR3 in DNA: TGTGCCATCAGTGAAGGGGGGCATGGGAACACTGAAGCTTTCTTT. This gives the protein CAISEGGHGNTEAFF.

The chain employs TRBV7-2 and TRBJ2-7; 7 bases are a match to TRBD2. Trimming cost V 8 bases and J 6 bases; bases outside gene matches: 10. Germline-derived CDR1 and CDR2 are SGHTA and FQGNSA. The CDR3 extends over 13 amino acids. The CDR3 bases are TGTGCCAGCGTCCGGGGGGTCGGCGGCGAGCAGTACTTC. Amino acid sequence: CASVRGVGGEQYF.

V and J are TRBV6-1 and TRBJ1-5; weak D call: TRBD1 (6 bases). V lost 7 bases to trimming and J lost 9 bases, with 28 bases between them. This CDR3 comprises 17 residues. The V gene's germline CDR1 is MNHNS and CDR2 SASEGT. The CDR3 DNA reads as TGTGCCAGCACCCCCGCGGGGAGTGGAGGGGGGAATGTGCCCCAGCATTTT. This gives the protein CASTPAGSGGGNVPQHF.

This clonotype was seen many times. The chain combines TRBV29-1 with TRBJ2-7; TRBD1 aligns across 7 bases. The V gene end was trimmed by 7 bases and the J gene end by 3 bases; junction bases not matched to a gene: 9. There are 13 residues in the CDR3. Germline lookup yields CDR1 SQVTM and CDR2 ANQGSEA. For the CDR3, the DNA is TGCAGCGGAAGACAGGGATTGGGCTACGAGCAGTACTTC. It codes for CSGRQGLGYEQYF.

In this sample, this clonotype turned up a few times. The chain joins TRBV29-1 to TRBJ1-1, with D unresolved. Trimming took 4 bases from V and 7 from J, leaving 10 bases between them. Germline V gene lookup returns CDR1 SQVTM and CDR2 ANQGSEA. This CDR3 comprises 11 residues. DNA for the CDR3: TGCAGCGTTGTTAGCGGCGGTGAAGCTTTCTTT. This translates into CSVVSGGEAFF. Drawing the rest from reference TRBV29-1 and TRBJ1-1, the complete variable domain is SAVISQKPSRDICQRGTSLTIQCQVDSQVTMMFWYRQQPGQSLTLIATANQGSEATYESGFVIDKFPISRPNLTFSTLTVSNMSPEDSSIYLCSVVSGGEAFFGQGTRLTVV.

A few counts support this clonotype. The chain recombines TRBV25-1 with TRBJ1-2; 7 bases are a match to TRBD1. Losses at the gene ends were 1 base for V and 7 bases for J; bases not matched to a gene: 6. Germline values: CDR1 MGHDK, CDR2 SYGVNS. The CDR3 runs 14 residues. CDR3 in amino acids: CASSESGTASGYTF. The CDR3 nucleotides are TGTGCCAGCAGTGAATCCGGGACAGCGTCTGGCTACACCTTC.

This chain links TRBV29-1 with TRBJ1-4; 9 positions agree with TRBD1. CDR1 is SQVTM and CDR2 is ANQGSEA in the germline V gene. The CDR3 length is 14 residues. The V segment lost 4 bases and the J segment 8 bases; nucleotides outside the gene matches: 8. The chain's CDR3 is CSVAWTGEREKLFF. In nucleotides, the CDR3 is TGCAGCGTTGCGTGGACAGGGGAGAGAGAAAAACTGTTTTTT.

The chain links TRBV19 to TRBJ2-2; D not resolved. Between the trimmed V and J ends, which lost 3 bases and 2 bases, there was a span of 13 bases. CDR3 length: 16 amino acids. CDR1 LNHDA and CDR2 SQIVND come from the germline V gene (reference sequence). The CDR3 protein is CASSIYLQLNTGELFF. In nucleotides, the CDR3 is TGTGCCAGTAGTATCTATTTACAGCTTAACACCGGGGAGCTGTTTTTT.